These 18 T cell receptor beta chains originate from one sample sequenced in a study of T cell repertoires in cytomegalovirus infection. From the reads, TCRdb called clonotypes with MiXCR, one entry per CDR3 protein. The sample shows some 920,000 distinct CDR3 sequences, roughly 31% of them seen only once. The antigens these receptors bind are not known. Specimen: cultured CD8+ T cells from PBMCs, collected from culture after CMV antigen stimulation. These receptors all stem from a human donor in good health (CMV status not recorded). Some clones in this sample may be carry-over from other donors' samples.

This clonotype was counted at least ten times. The chain is built from TRBV27 and TRBJ1-1; TRBD1 is a possible D gene (5 bases). Germline V lookup: CDR1 MNHEY, CDR2 SMNVEV (reference sequence). CDR3 length: 13 residues. V was cut by 6 bases and J by 3 bases, with 11 bases left in between. The CDR3 nucleotides read TGTGCCAGCAGCTTTGGAGGGGACACTGAAGCTTTCTTT. Protein product: CASSFGGDTEAFF.

There are many counts of this clonotype. The gene calls are TRBV7-2 and TRBJ1-4; 9 bases map to TRBD1. CDR3 length: 15 residues. The trim removed 5 bases at V and 8 bases at J, leaving 9 bases unmatched. Germline assignment: CDR1 SGHTA and CDR2 FQGNSA. DNA for the CDR3: TGTGCCAGCAGCAGAGGACAGGGGTCATGGGAAAAACTGTTTTTT. Its protein is CASSRGQGSWEKLFF.

This clonotype appeared a few times. The chain's CDR3 is CASSYSEGIDGYTF. The CDR3 bases are TGTGCCAGCAGTTACTCTGAGGGAATCGATGGCTACACCTTC. The V call is TRBV6-5, the J call TRBJ1-2; D uncertain. In germline, CDR1 is MNHEY, CDR2 SVGAGI. This CDR3 has 14 residues. The V end lost 0 bases, the J end lost 6 bases, and 11 bases lay between the germline ends.

The table lists this clonotype with many counts. The J gene is TRBJ2-1, the V gene TRBV12-3 or TRBV12-4; D remains ambiguous. The length of the CDR3 is 16 residues. Deletions cut 3 bases from V and 0 bases from J, with 12 bases between. The chain's CDR3 is CASSFSASPSYNEQFF. CDR3 DNA sequence: TGTGCCAGCAGTTTCTCGGCCTCTCCCTCCTACAATGAGCAGTTCTTC.

This clonotype occurred many times. CDR3: CASSLLPDRVLAGELFF. The CDR3 nucleotides are TGTGCCAGCAGTTTACTCCCCGACAGGGTCCTTGCCGGGGAGCTGTTTTTT. The chain uses TRBV27 and TRBJ2-2; 7 bases agree with TRBD1. CDR3 length equals 17 residues. Losses at the gene ends were 2 bases for V and 6 bases for J; bases not matched to a gene: 12. Germline V lookup: CDR1 MNHEY, CDR2 SMNVEV (reference sequence).

This clonotype has more than one count but fewer than ten. The chain is built from TRBV5-6 and TRBJ1-2; 9 nucleotides line up with TRBD1. CDR1 is SGHDT and CDR2 is YYEEEE in the germline V gene. The ends lost 7 bases at V and 8 bases at J; junction bases unmatched: 12. The CDR3 spans 14 residues. The CDR3 here is CASLPQTGGFGYTF. CDR3 coding DNA: TGTGCCAGCCTTCCTCAGACAGGGGGATTCGGCTACACCTTC.

This clonotype was detected a few times. V gene TRBV9 combines with J gene TRBJ1-1; D unclear. CDR3 size: 14 residues. Deletions cut 3 bases from V and 6 bases from J, with 15 bases between. Germline CDR1 and CDR2: SGDLS and YYNGEE. The CDR3 reads CASSASRDVSEAFF. DNA for the CDR3: TGTGCCAGCAGCGCCTCCCGAGACGTATCTGAAGCTTTCTTT. Combining the CDR3 with reference TRBV9 and TRBJ1-1 gives the whole variable domain DSGVTQTPKHLITATGQRVTLRCSPRSGDLSVYWYQQSLDQGLQFLIQYYNGEERAKGNILERFSAQQFPDLHSELNLSSLELGDSALYFCASSASRDVSEAFFGQGTRLTVV.

Turning to this clonotype: Being one base from a much bigger clone, this may be a read error. This rearrangement joins TRBV7-6 to TRBJ1-2, with 8 bases identical to TRBD1. Germline V gene sequence: CDR1 SGHVS, CDR2 FNYEAQ. This CDR3 is built from 14 residues. CDR3 region: CASSLGQVNYGYIF. The CDR3 DNA reads TGTGCCAGCAGCCTGGGACAGGTTAACTATGGCTACATCTTC.

This chain links TRBV6-5 with TRBJ2-1; no reliable D call. The CDR3 is made up of 14 amino acids. Germline lookup yields CDR1 MNHEY and CDR2 SVGAGI. Trimming pared 2 bases from V and 9 bases from J, leaving 14 bases between. The CDR3 loop is CASSYTEGRVEQFF. As DNA, the CDR3 is TGTGCCAGCAGTTACACGGAAGGTCGCGTTGAGCAGTTCTTC.

The chain links TRBV6-5 to TRBJ2-1; TRBD1 or TRBD2 may be the D gene (5 bases each). V lost 5 bases to trimming and J lost 9 bases, with 11 bases between them. The CDR3 runs to 12 residues. CDR1 is MNHEY and CDR2 is SVGAGI in the germline V gene. CDR3 DNA sequence: TGTGCCAGCAGTCGAGGGGCTTCTGAGCAGTTCTTC. It translates to CASSRGASEQFF.

The CDR3 here is CASSYSGMWGRGDEQYF. CDR3 in DNA: TGTGCCAGCAGTTACTCGGGGATGTGGGGCAGGGGGGACGAGCAGTACTTC. The chain recombines TRBV6-5 with TRBJ2-7; TRBD1 is a possible D gene (7 bases). Germline V gives CDR1 MNHEY, CDR2 SVGAGI. The CDR3 spans 17 residues. Trimming stripped 0 bases from V and 5 bases from J, with 20 bases between.

This clonotype was picked up many times. The chain has TRBV7-8 and TRBJ2-3; D is possibly TRBD2 (7 bases). CDR3 length equals 16 residues. V was trimmed by 1 base and J by 1 base, leaving 12 bases between them. In germline, CDR1 is SGHVS, CDR2 FQNEAQ. The CDR3: CASSLEGGLGTDTQYF. The CDR3 DNA reads as TGTGCCAGCAGCTTAGAGGGGGGGCTGGGCACAGATACGCAGTATTTT.

The rearrangement joins TRBV6-2 or TRBV6-3 to TRBJ2-7, with a weak D call TRBD1 (5 bases). V lost 2 bases to trimming and J lost 7 bases, with 12 bases between them. Germline V gene lookup returns CDR1 MNHEY and CDR2 SVGEGT. CDR3 length equals 13 residues. CDR3 nucleotide sequence: TGTGCCAGCAGTTACGGACAAAACACTGAGCAGTACGTC. Its translation: CASSYGQNTEQYV.

The chain couples TRBV24-1 to TRBJ2-1, with 9 bases that match TRBD1. The CDR3 consists of 15 residues. Germline V gene lookup returns CDR1 KGHDR and CDR2 SFDVKD. With V trimmed by 3 bases and J by 7 bases, 6 bases remained unmatched. The CDR3 loop is CATSDRQGVQNEQFF. Written as DNA, the CDR3 is TGTGCCACCAGTGATCGACAGGGGGTTCAGAATGAGCAGTTCTTC.

The chain joins TRBV6-2 or TRBV6-3 to TRBJ2-1, with 9 bases lining up with TRBD1. The J segment lost 4 bases and the V segment lost 6 bases, leaving 10 bases of the junction unmatched. Looked up from germline, CDR1 is MNHEY and CDR2 is SVGEGT. This CDR3 has 16 amino acids. CDR3 region: CASRSIGQGLYNEQFF. The CDR3 nucleotides are TGTGCCAGCAGGAGCATAGGACAGGGGTTGTACAATGAGCAGTTCTTC.

This clonotype was observed a handful of times. The chain carries TRBV11-2 and TRBJ1-1; D is possibly TRBD1 (6 bases). The CDR3 is 16 residues long. The germline CDR1 and CDR2 sequences are SGHAT and FQNNGV. V was cut by 2 bases and J by 3 bases, with 16 bases left in between. CDR3 DNA sequence: TGTGCCAGCAGCTTAAGGTCGGACAGAAGTGACACTGAAGCTTTCTTT. This gives the protein CASSLRSDRSDTEAFF.

Only a few counts were recorded for this clonotype. This chain connects TRBV7-6 to TRBJ1-6; D ambiguous. The CDR3 is made up of 12 amino acids. The V gene's germline CDR1 is SGHVS and CDR2 FNYEAQ. V lost 2 bases to trimming and J lost 10 bases, with 6 bases between them. The CDR3 is CASSLFSSPLHF. The CDR3 DNA follows: TGTGCCAGCAGCTTATTCAGCTCACCCCTCCACTTT.

This clonotype was observed a few times. The chain couples TRBV20-1 to TRBJ1-1; D remains ambiguous. Germline V gene data show CDR1 as DFQATT and CDR2 as SNEGSKA (reference sequence). The CDR3 runs to 10 residues. The CDR3 spells CTYVNTEAFF. The CDR3 DNA sequence: TGCACTTACGTGAACACTGAAGCTTTCTTT.